This TCR beta chain was identified during a study of siplizumab effects on memory and regulatory T cells. V dropped 0 bases and J dropped 8 bases, with 17 bases sitting between them. Looked up from germline, CDR1 is MGHRA and CDR2 is YSYEKL. The CDR3 is 16 amino acids. As concerns this clone: Its antigen is currently unknown.

Broader study findings: It was never confirmed that proliferating Tregs from siplizumab cultures were suppressive.

Repertoires were generated with immunoSEQ multiplex PCR, while TCRdb's copy carries only in-frame clones and drops some. The sample shows 50,000 to 55,000 clones, about 94% of them seen only once. This TCR derives from a human donor in good health. Sample: CD8+ T cells sorted from blood. J is TRBJ2-1 and V is TRBV4-1; D is ambiguous. CDR3 nucleotide sequence: TGCGCCAGCAGCCAAGACTTCATTCAATTTTCCCATGAGCAGTTCTTC. It is translated as CASSQDFIQFSHEQFF.